This is a list of T cell receptor beta chains from one sample in a study of blood T cell repertoires in COVID-19. Here immunoSEQ multiplex PCR was the method, and the copy in TCRdb shows in-frame clones only, minus some. This table holds a few hundred thousand clones, around 84% found once. Sequencing was done on a sample of PBMCs or T cells enriched from blood (not recorded which). Every receptor here comes from a woman aged 45 to 65 who had been exposed to COVID-19. Both conserved end residues are part of each CDR3. The D gene is left open where the match is weak. Clone size appears in some rows only: once, few, many, or a class for an expanded clone.

J gene: TRBJ1-1
V gene: TRBV7-2
clone size: -
D gene: TRBD1
CDR3 DNA: TGTGCCAGCAGCCTACCCCGGACAGGGAACCTGAACACTGAAGCTTTCTTT
CDR3 protein: CASSLPRTGNLNTEAFF

J gene: TRBJ2-7
V gene: TRBV11-2
clone size: -
D gene: -
CDR3 DNA: TGTGCCAGCAGCTTAATCAGGGGCGCCTACGAGCAGTACTTC
CDR3 protein: CASSLIRGAYEQYF

J gene: TRBJ1-3
V gene: TRBV7-2
clone size: -
D gene: -
CDR3 DNA: TGTGCCAGCAGCCTATCGCGGGGGGGTTCGGGAAACACCATATATTTT
CDR3 protein: CASSLSRGGSGNTIYF

J gene: TRBJ1-6
V gene: TRBV3-1/TRBV3-2
clone size: few
D gene: -
CDR3 DNA: TGTGCCAGCAGCACCCACAGGAATTCACCCCTCCACTTT
CDR3 protein: CASSTHRNSPLHF

J gene: TRBJ1-1
V gene: TRBV27
clone size: -
D gene: -
CDR3 DNA: TGTGCCAGCAGCACACCGGGTAATACTGAAGCTTTCTTT
CDR3 protein: CASSTPGNTEAFF

J gene: TRBJ2-2
V gene: TRBV2
clone size: -
D gene: -
CDR3 DNA: TGTGCCAGCAGTGAAGGGAGGGACACCGGGGAGCTGTTTTTT
CDR3 protein: CASSEGRDTGELFF

J gene: TRBJ1-4
V gene: TRBV5-1
clone size: -
D gene: -
CDR3 DNA: TGCGCCAGCAGCCCGACCGGGGATCAACGGGGTGAAAAACTGTTTTTT
CDR3 protein: CASSPTGDQRGEKLFF

J gene: TRBJ2-5
V gene: TRBV7-8
clone size: -
D gene: -
CDR3 DNA: TGTGCCAGCAGCTTAGATGGGGGGGCCGAGACCCAGTACTTC
CDR3 protein: CASSLDGGAETQYF

J gene: TRBJ1-2
V gene: TRBV10-3
clone size: -
D gene: -
CDR3 DNA: TGTGCCATCCAGACAGCGTCCTATGGCTACACCTTC
CDR3 protein: CAIQTASYGYTF

J gene: TRBJ1-2
V gene: TRBV7-8
clone size: -
D gene: TRBD1
CDR3 DNA: TGTGCCAGCAGCCTGAGACAGGGGGCGGGGGCAGTGCACACCTTC
CDR3 protein: CASSLRQGAGAVHTF

J gene: TRBJ2-3
V gene: TRBV5-4
clone size: -
D gene: -
CDR3 DNA: TGTGCCAGCAGCTTGGCCGGTAGCACAGATACGCAGTATTTT
CDR3 protein: CASSLAGSTDTQYF

J gene: TRBJ1-1
V gene: TRBV27
clone size: -
D gene: -
CDR3 DNA: TGTGCCAGCAGACAGCCTAACACTGAAGCTTTCTTT
CDR3 protein: CASRQPNTEAFF

J gene: TRBJ1-1
V gene: TRBV28
clone size: -
D gene: -
CDR3 DNA: TGTGCCAGCAGTTTAAGCGGGGGGATCACTGAAGCTTTCTTT
CDR3 protein: CASSLSGGITEAFF

J gene: TRBJ2-7
V gene: TRBV3-1/TRBV3-2
clone size: -
D gene: TRBD1
CDR3 DNA: TGTGCCAGCAGCCAACACGGGACAGGGCCCCTCGAGCAGTACTTC
CDR3 protein: CASSQHGTGPLEQYF

J gene: TRBJ2-2
V gene: TRBV12-3/TRBV12-4
clone size: -
D gene: -
CDR3 DNA: TGTGCCAGCAGCCGGACAGCCGGGGAGCTGTTTTTT
CDR3 protein: CASSRTAGELFF

J gene: TRBJ2-5
V gene: TRBV12-3/TRBV12-4
clone size: -
D gene: -
CDR3 DNA: TGTGCCAGCAGTTATCTTGGGCGGGGAAGAGAGTACTTC
CDR3 protein: CASSYLGRGREYF

J gene: TRBJ1-3
V gene: TRBV12-3/TRBV12-4
clone size: -
D gene: -
CDR3 DNA: TGTGCCAGCAGTTTTTTCAGGGGAAACACCATATATTTT
CDR3 protein: CASSFFRGNTIYF

J gene: TRBJ2-1
V gene: TRBV5-1
clone size: -
D gene: TRBD1
CDR3 DNA: TGCGCCAGCAGCTCGGACAGGGGAAACAATGAGCAGTTCTTC
CDR3 protein: CASSSDRGNNEQFF

J gene: TRBJ2-5
V gene: TRBV9
clone size: -
D gene: TRBD1
CDR3 DNA: TGTGCCAGCAGCGTAGGAAAACAGGGGGCAGGGGAGACCCAGTACTTC
CDR3 protein: CASSVGKQGAGETQYF

J gene: TRBJ1-2
V gene: TRBV28
clone size: few
D gene: -
CDR3 DNA: TGTGCCTCCTCGGGTGAAGGCTACACCTTC
CDR3 protein: CASSGEGYTF

J gene: TRBJ1-1
V gene: TRBV7-9
clone size: -
D gene: -
CDR3 DNA: TGTGCCAGCAGGAGAGGCAGGGACACTGAAGCTTTCTTT
CDR3 protein: CASRRGRDTEAFF

J gene: TRBJ2-5
V gene: TRBV18
clone size: -
D gene: -
CDR3 DNA: TGTGCCAGCTCACCGATAGGCCCGCCGGAGGACTTC
CDR3 protein: CASSPIGPPEDF

J gene: TRBJ2-3
V gene: TRBV4-1
clone size: -
D gene: -
CDR3 DNA: TGCGCCAGCAGGGCTTCGCCAGATACGCAGTATTTT
CDR3 protein: CASRASPDTQYF

J gene: TRBJ1-1
V gene: TRBV5-1
clone size: -
D gene: -
CDR3 DNA: TGCGCCAGCAATTACGGGAACACTGAAGCTTTCTTT
CDR3 protein: CASNYGNTEAFF

J gene: TRBJ2-3
V gene: TRBV24-1
clone size: -
D gene: TRBD1
CDR3 DNA: TGTGCCACCAGTTCGGGACAGAACACAGATACGCAGTATTTT
CDR3 protein: CATSSGQNTDTQYF

J gene: TRBJ2-3
V gene: TRBV10-1
clone size: -
D gene: TRBD2
CDR3 DNA: TGCGCCAGCAGCCCCAGCGGGGAATCAGATACGCAGTATTTT
CDR3 protein: CASSPSGESDTQYF

J gene: TRBJ2-1
V gene: TRBV7-9
clone size: -
D gene: TRBD1
CDR3 DNA: TGTGCCAGCAGCCCAGGGACAGGGAACAATGAGCAGTTCTTC
CDR3 protein: CASSPGTGNNEQFF

J gene: TRBJ2-1
V gene: TRBV14
clone size: -
D gene: -
CDR3 DNA: TGTGCCAGCAGCCGAAGACAGGGAGGTATCAATGAGCAGTTCTTC
CDR3 protein: CASSRRQGGINEQFF

J gene: TRBJ2-7
V gene: TRBV5-1
clone size: -
D gene: TRBD1
CDR3 DNA: TGCGCCAGCAGCTTGTTTAATCGTGAAGGGGGCATGAACGAGCAGTACTTC
CDR3 protein: CASSLFNREGGMNEQYF

J gene: TRBJ1-1
V gene: TRBV5-1
clone size: -
D gene: -
CDR3 DNA: TGCGCCAGCAGATGGGCCTCGAACACTGAAGCTTTCTTT
CDR3 protein: CASRWASNTEAFF

J gene: TRBJ1-3
V gene: TRBV7-2
clone size: -
D gene: -
CDR3 DNA: TGTGCCAGCAGCTTAACACCCTCTGGAAACACCATATATTTT
CDR3 protein: CASSLTPSGNTIYF

J gene: TRBJ1-5
V gene: TRBV19
clone size: -
D gene: -
CDR3 DNA: TGTGCCAGTAGTTTGACCCGACTAATAACGGATCAGCCCCAGCATTTT
CDR3 protein: CASSLTRLITDQPQHF

J gene: TRBJ2-4
V gene: TRBV11-1
clone size: once
D gene: TRBD1
CDR3 DNA: TGTGCCAGCAGCTCTACAGGGGCCTTAGCCAAAAACATTCAGTACTTC
CDR3 protein: CASSSTGALAKNIQYF

J gene: TRBJ2-2
V gene: TRBV4-3
clone size: -
D gene: TRBD2
CDR3 DNA: TGCGCCAGCAGCCAAGGACTAGCGGGGACCGGGGAGCTGTTTTTT
CDR3 protein: CASSQGLAGTGELFF

J gene: TRBJ1-1
V gene: TRBV12-3/TRBV12-4
clone size: -
D gene: -
CDR3 DNA: TGTGCCAGCAGTTTTGGGCAGGGGGAAGCTTTCTTT
CDR3 protein: CASSFGQGEAFF

J gene: TRBJ2-1
V gene: TRBV2
clone size: -
D gene: TRBD2
CDR3 DNA: TGTGCCAGCAGTCGTGGACTAGCGGGGAGAGAGCAGTTCTTC
CDR3 protein: CASSRGLAGREQFF

J gene: TRBJ2-2
V gene: TRBV18
clone size: -
D gene: -
CDR3 DNA: TGTGCCAGCTCCCCTGACAGGACTGACACCGGGGAGCTGTTTTTT
CDR3 protein: CASSPDRTDTGELFF

J gene: TRBJ2-1
V gene: TRBV5-1
clone size: -
D gene: TRBD1
CDR3 DNA: TGCGCCAGCAGCTTGGTTGACAGGGTAAATGAGCAGTTCTTC
CDR3 protein: CASSLVDRVNEQFF

J gene: TRBJ1-1
V gene: TRBV15
clone size: -
D gene: -
CDR3 DNA: TGTGCCACCAGCAGAGATAGTAGGGGGGGTAGGAGAACTGAAGCTTTCTTT
CDR3 protein: CATSRDSRGGRRTEAFF

J gene: TRBJ1-2
V gene: TRBV7-9
clone size: -
D gene: TRBD1
CDR3 DNA: TGTGCCAGCAGCTTTACTCCCGCCGGGACAGGCAACCTCTATGGCTACACCTTC
CDR3 protein: CASSFTPAGTGNLYGYTF

J gene: TRBJ1-5
V gene: TRBV29-1
clone size: -
D gene: TRBD1
CDR3 DNA: TGCAGCGCGTCCGAGGGGGCGCGGAATCAGCCCCAGCATTTT
CDR3 protein: CSASEGARNQPQHF